This T cell receptor beta chain emerged from a study of cytomegalovirus exposure and HLA in healthy donors. Vbeta (60) and Jbeta (13) primers were used in the PCR. Generated by immunoSEQ multiplex PCR, the TCRdb table keeps only in-frame clones and is missing some. In the table there are 190,000 or so clones, 80% of which are singletons. Unmatched junction bases numbered 6, after V lost 4 bases and J lost 5 bases. The CDR3 length is 14 residues. Per the germline V gene, CDR1 is SGHNT and CDR2 is YENEEA. Material: PBMCs. The gene calls are TRBV11-3 and TRBJ2-7, with 9 nucleotides matching TRBD1. The receptor comes from a boy between 10 and 17 years old in good health and CMV-seronegative. CDR3 bases: TGTGCCAGCAGCTCAGGACAGGGGCCCAACGAGCAGTACTTC. Translated: CASSSGQGPNEQYF.